This T cell receptor beta chain stems from a study of blood T cell repertoires in COVID-19. Clones were read by immunoSEQ multiplex PCR, and TCRdb kept only the in-frame ones, dropping some. This sample has fewer than 200,000 clones, with 70% to 90% found just once. This clone was seen ten or more times. Germline V gene lookup returns CDR1 SGHNT and CDR2 YYREEE (reference sequence). The V segment lost 3 bases and the J segment 8 bases; nucleotides outside the gene matches: 2. This CDR3 contains 12 residues. The sequence was collected from a man in his fifties with active or convalescent COVID-19. The chain joins TRBV5-4 to TRBJ2-1; 7 positions match TRBD1. Material: peripheral blood. The CDR3 nucleotides are TGTGCCAGCAGCTGGGACAGCTATGAGCAGTTCTTC. This gives the protein CASSWDSYEQFF.